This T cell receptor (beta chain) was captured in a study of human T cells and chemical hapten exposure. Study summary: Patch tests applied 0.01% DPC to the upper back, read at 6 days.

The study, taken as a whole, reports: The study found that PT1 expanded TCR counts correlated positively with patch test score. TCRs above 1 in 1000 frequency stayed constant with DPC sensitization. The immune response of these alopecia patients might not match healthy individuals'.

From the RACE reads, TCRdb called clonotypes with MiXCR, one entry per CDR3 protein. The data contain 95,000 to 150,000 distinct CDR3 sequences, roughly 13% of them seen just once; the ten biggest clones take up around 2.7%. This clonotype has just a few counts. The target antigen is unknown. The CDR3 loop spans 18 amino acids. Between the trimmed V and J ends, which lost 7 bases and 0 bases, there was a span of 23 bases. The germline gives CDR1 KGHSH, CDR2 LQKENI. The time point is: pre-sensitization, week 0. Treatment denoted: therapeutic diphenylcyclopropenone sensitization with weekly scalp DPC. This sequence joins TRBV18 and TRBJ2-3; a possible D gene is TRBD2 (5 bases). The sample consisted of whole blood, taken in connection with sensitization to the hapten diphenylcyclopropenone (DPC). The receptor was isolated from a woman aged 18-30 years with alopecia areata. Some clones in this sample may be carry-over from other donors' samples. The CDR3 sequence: CASFPGMTRYISTDTQYF. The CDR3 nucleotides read TGTGCCAGCTTCCCGGGGATGACTCGCTATATAAGCACAGATACGCAGTATTTT.